These 29 T cell receptor beta chains were all obtained from the same sample, sequenced in a study of OX40 agonist ivuxolimab in advanced cancers. Receptor libraries were prepared by the immunoSEQ multiplex PCR assay. As stored in TCRdb, this immuneACCESS dataset retains in-frame rearrangements with V and J assigned. A fraction of the clones does not appear; measured against another copy, unresolved V genes explain less than half of the discrepancy, and the remainder lacks a known reason. This sample holds tens of thousands of clones; more than 80% were observed only once. Approximately 3.1% of the sample goes to the ten largest clones. Sequencing used CD4+ or CD8+ T cells sorted from blood, obtained in a trial of the OX40 agonist ivuxolimab. These receptors were collected from an adult with an advanced solid tumor such as melanoma, head and neck, liver or kidney cancer.

Concerning this clone itself: A junction end diverges from the germline sequence, so it may reflect a read error. The V call is TRBV6-5, the J call TRBJ1-2; D may be TRBD1 (6 bases). Germline-derived CDR1 and CDR2 are MNHEY and SVGAGI. The CDR3 is 14 amino acids. The CDR3 DNA follows: TGTGCCAGCGGTTACCTCGGACAGAACTATGGCTACACCTTC. Amino acids: CASGYLGQNYGYTF.

This chain joins TRBV18 and TRBJ2-7; 10 nucleotides match TRBD2. Germline V gives CDR1 KGHSH, CDR2 LQKENI. This CDR3 has 15 residues. The trim removed 3 bases at V and 3 bases at J, leaving 5 bases unmatched. In DNA, the CDR3 is TGTGCCAGCTCACCCCCCCTAGCGGGAGTCTACGAGCAGTACTTC. It is translated as CASSPPLAGVYEQYF.

This clone appeared once. This chain links TRBV6-5 with TRBJ1-1, with D possibly TRBD1 on 6 matching bases. The CDR3 sequence is 15 residues long. Trimming stripped 0 bases from V and 3 bases from J, with 11 bases between. Per the germline V gene, CDR1 is MNHEY and CDR2 is SVGAGI. CDR3 bases: TGTGCCAGCAGTTACTCGGGGGGGCGGCACACTGAAGCTTTCTTT. Protein sequence: CASSYSGGRHTEAFF.

The V gene is TRBV27, the J gene TRBJ2-7; 7 nucleotides align to TRBD2. Germline assignment: CDR1 MNHEY and CDR2 SMNVEV (reference sequence). The CDR3 consists of 15 residues. With 4 bases clipped from V and 4 bases from J, the junction kept 10 bases outside the gene matches. The chain's CDR3 is CASSYYKRDGYEQYF. Written as DNA, the CDR3 is TGTGCCAGCAGTTATTATAAGCGGGATGGGTACGAGCAGTACTTC.

J is TRBJ1-1 and V is TRBV7-2; possibly TRBD1 for D (5 bases). This CDR3 has 14 residues. In germline, CDR1 is SGHTA, CDR2 FQGNSA. The germline V and J ends were trimmed by 2 bases and 5 bases, with 12 bases remaining between them. The CDR3 is CASSLTGRGTEAFF. CDR3 DNA: TGTGCCAGCAGCTTAACGGGGCGCGGTACTGAAGCTTTCTTT.

The CDR3 DNA sequence: TGTGCCAGCAGCCAAGATCAGCGACAGGGGGGTGAAAAACTGTTTTTT. Its protein is CASSQDQRQGGEKLFF. The chain recombines TRBV14 with TRBJ1-4; the match to TRBD1 covers 9 bases. After removal of 0 bases from V and 7 bases from J, the junction contained 6 bases not matched to a gene. The length of the CDR3 is 16 residues. Germline V gives CDR1 SGHDN, CDR2 FVKESK.

This rearrangement joins TRBV7-9 to TRBJ1-1; no clear D gene. V was cut by 4 bases and J by 4 bases, with 10 bases left in between. The CDR3 covers 13 residues. Germline loops: CDR1 SEHNR, CDR2 FQNEAQ (reference sequence). The CDR3 nucleotides are TGTGCCAGCAGCTCAGCGAGGGCCACTGAAGCTTTCTTT. Protein sequence: CASSSARATEAFF.

V is TRBV5-8 and J is TRBJ1-6, with no clear D. The V gene's germline CDR1 is SGHTS and CDR2 YDEGEE. V shed 9 bases and J shed 7 bases, with 11 bases lying between them. The CDR3 extends over 12 amino acids. The CDR3 DNA is TGTGCCACCGGTCAGTCAAATTCACCCCTCCACTTT. Protein product: CATGQSNSPLHF. The whole variable domain, remainder taken from reference TRBV5-8 and TRBJ1-6, is EAGVTQSPTHLIKTRGQQATLRCSPISGHTSVYWYQQALGLGLQFLLWYDEGEERNRGNFPPRFSGRQFPNYSSELNVNALELEDSALYLCATGQSNSPLHFGNGTRLTVT.

This chain uses TRBV7-3 with TRBJ2-2, with 7 bases identical to TRBD2. Germline V gives CDR1 SGHTA, CDR2 FQGTGA. The V and J ends lost 6 bases and 2 bases, in that order; junction bases with no gene match: 12. The CDR3 is made up of 17 amino acids. CDR3 loop: CASSSPWAGDNTGELFF. DNA of the CDR3: TGTGCCAGCAGTTCGCCCTGGGCGGGAGATAACACCGGGGAGCTGTTTTTT.

The chain uses TRBV18 and TRBJ2-2, with D maybe TRBD2 (6 bases). Germline V CDR1 and CDR2: KGHSH, LQKENI. V gave up 3 bases and J gave up 2 bases, with 7 bases separating them. The CDR3 is 14 residues long. CDR3 region: CASSPDYNTGELFF. CDR3 nucleotides: TGTGCCAGCTCACCGGACTACAACACCGGGGAGCTGTTTTTT.

The chain couples TRBV27 to TRBJ2-7; 10 positions agree with TRBD2. CDR1 is MNHEY and CDR2 is SMNVEV in the germline V gene (reference sequence). This CDR3 region has 16 residues. Trimming at V came to 6 bases and at J to 3 bases, leaving 11 bases not matched to a gene. CDR3 sequence (DNA): TGTGCCAGCAGCGACGGGGCTAGCGGGAGAAACTACGAGCAGTACTTC. Amino acids: CASSDGASGRNYEQYF.

The chain uses TRBV6-4 and TRBJ2-2; 12 bases are a match to TRBD2. J was trimmed by 1 base and V by 9 bases; bases with no gene match: 15. The CDR3 runs 19 residues. Germline CDR1 is MRHNA and CDR2 is SNTAGT. CDR3 nucleotides: TGTGCCAGTTCAACTAGCGGGAGGTTCGGCCCCCAGAACACCGGGGAGCTGTTTTTT. Residues: CASSTSGRFGPQNTGELFF.

This chain links TRBV11-2 with TRBJ2-7; the D gene is possibly TRBD1 (6 bases). V was trimmed by 3 bases and J by 7 bases, leaving 16 bases between them. Looked up from germline, CDR1 is SGHAT and CDR2 is FQNNGV. The CDR3 length is 14 residues. In DNA form, the CDR3 reads TGTGCCAGCAGCTTTGGGGGCCAGATTGGGGAGCAGTACTTC. It is translated as CASSFGGQIGEQYF.

The V call is TRBV6-1, the J call TRBJ2-7; tentative D call: TRBD1 (6 bases). The V and J ends lost 7 bases and 5 bases respectively, with 12 bases between them. This CDR3 has 12 residues. Germline assignment: CDR1 MNHNS and CDR2 SASEGT. CDR3 in DNA: TGTGCCAGCACTCCAGGGGTCAACGAGCAGTACTTC. It yields the protein CASTPGVNEQYF.

This clone was detected once. This chain uses TRBV18 with TRBJ1-2, with D possibly being TRBD1 (6 bases). Germline V gene lookup returns CDR1 KGHSH and CDR2 LQKENI. V shed 4 bases and J shed 6 bases, with 18 bases lying between them. The CDR3 loop spans 15 amino acids. The CDR3 bases are TGTGCCAGCTCACAACGACAGGAAGTAACCAATGGCTACACCTTC. This translates into CASSQRQEVTNGYTF.

V and J are TRBV5-1 and TRBJ1-6; D is uncertain. Per germline, CDR1 SGHRS and CDR2 YFSETQ. The length of the CDR3 is 14 residues. Trimming removed 0 bases at V and 7 bases at J, with 8 bases between. The CDR3 nucleotides are TGCGCCAGCAGCTTGGGGAACCTAAATTCACCCCTCCACTTT. Amino acid sequence: CASSLGNLNSPLHF.

This chain uses TRBV7-8 with TRBJ1-4; 9 positions agree with TRBD1. Germline V gene data show CDR1 as SGHVS and CDR2 as FQNEAQ. CDR3 size: 14 residues. The junction had 6 bases not matched to a gene; V was cut back by 5 bases and J by 8 bases. The CDR3 loop reads CASSQDRGNEKLFF. CDR3 coding DNA: TGTGCCAGCAGCCAGGACAGGGGAAACGAAAAACTGTTTTTT.

This rearrangement joins TRBV5-1 to TRBJ1-3, with no clear D. CDR1 is SGHRS, CDR2 YFSETQ, per germline. This CDR3 region has 16 residues. The V and J ends lost 4 bases and 4 bases respectively, with 18 bases between them. In DNA, the CDR3 is TGCGCCAGCAGCCAGAACCCAAGCAACTGGGGAAACACCATATATTTT. Amino acid sequence: CASSQNPSNWGNTIYF.

This chain links TRBV4-1 with TRBJ1-1, with D possibly TRBD1 on 5 matching bases. Germline assignment: CDR1 MGHRA and CDR2 YSYEKL. Trimming pared 4 bases from V and 11 bases from J, leaving 20 bases between. This CDR3 has 14 residues. CDR3 bases: TGCGCCAGCAGCCCTTGGGACCCCCCAGGTCGGGCTTTCTTT. It yields the protein CASSPWDPPGRAFF.

This clone has more than one count but fewer than ten. This chain connects TRBV10-3 to TRBJ1-2; D is uncertain. CDR3 length: 13 amino acids. The germline CDR1 and CDR2 sequences are ENHRY and SYGVKD. Trimming cost V 2 bases and J 4 bases, with 8 bases left between them. The CDR3 coding sequence is TGTGCCATCAGTGAGGACACCCGCTATGGCTACACCTTC. It encodes CAISEDTRYGYTF.

The chain carries TRBV6-5 and TRBJ2-1, with TRBD2 as a possible D gene (6 bases). The V gene lost 3 bases and the J gene lost 3 bases, with 15 bases spanning the gap. Germline-derived CDR1 and CDR2 are MNHEY and SVGAGI. The CDR3 is 16 residues long. Here the CDR3 DNA reads TGTGCCAGCAGTTATTTGAGCGGGCTAGGCTACAATGAGCAGTTCTTC. As protein: CASSYLSGLGYNEQFF.

The chain joins TRBV4-2 to TRBJ2-7; 7 positions agree with TRBD1. The germline V gene has CDR1 LGHNA and CDR2 YNFKEQ. The trim removed 0 bases at V and 8 bases at J, leaving 7 bases unmatched. The CDR3 covers 14 residues. This chain's CDR3 is CASSQDRGSAQQYF. Here the CDR3 DNA reads TGTGCCAGCAGCCAAGACAGGGGGAGTGCTCAGCAGTACTTC.

The rearrangement uses TRBV30 and TRBJ1-2; 8 positions agree with TRBD1. Germline trimming cut 5 bases from V and 8 bases from J; bases unmatched to any gene: 10. Germline-derived CDR1 and CDR2 are GTSNPN and SVGIG (reference sequence). The CDR3 runs to 13 residues. The CDR3 protein is CAWGIRTGLGYTF. The CDR3 DNA sequence: TGTGCCTGGGGGATTCGGACAGGGTTGGGCTACACCTTC.

V usage is TRBV6-5 and J usage is TRBJ2-1; 7 bases map to TRBD1. The V and J ends lost 6 bases and 4 bases, in that order; junction bases with no gene match: 9. CDR3 length: 15 residues. Germline V gene lookup returns CDR1 MNHEY and CDR2 SVGAGI. CDR3 protein: CASSSQGQTYNEQFF. CDR3 nucleotide sequence: TGTGCCAGCAGCTCTCAGGGACAGACTTACAATGAGCAGTTCTTC.

The chain joins TRBV4-1 to TRBJ1-2; no clear D gene. V was cut by 1 base and J by 0 bases, with 9 bases left in between. Looked up from germline, CDR1 is MGHRA and CDR2 is YSYEKL. The CDR3 runs 15 residues. CDR3 sequence (DNA): TGCGCCAGCAGCCAAGTCCAGAAGACTAACTATGGCTACACCTTC. This translates into CASSQVQKTNYGYTF.

The sample holds many counts of this clone. The V gene is TRBV28, the J gene TRBJ1-1; the D is unclear. Trimming cost V 6 bases and J 4 bases, with 12 bases left between them. Germline V lookup: CDR1 MDHEN, CDR2 SYDVKM. CDR3 length: 13 residues. The CDR3 DNA follows: TGTGCCAGCAGCCAGTCGTTGGGCACTGAAGCTTTCTTT. This gives the protein CASSQSLGTEAFF.

The chain employs TRBV7-3 and TRBJ2-2, with 8 bases lining up with TRBD1. The CDR3 is 16 amino acids. Trimming took 2 bases from V and 5 from J; bases not matched to a gene: 7. Germline V CDR1 and CDR2: SGHTA, FQGTGA. The CDR3 coding sequence is TGTGCCAGCAGCTTATTGGGACAGGCGTTTACCGGGGAGCTGTTTTTT. This gives the protein CASSLLGQAFTGELFF.

This chain joins TRBV10-3 and TRBJ1-1, with TRBD1 matching over 8 bases. Per germline, CDR1 ENHRY and CDR2 SYGVKD. Trimming removed 4 bases from V and 2 bases from J; junction bases left unmatched: 9. The CDR3 runs to 16 residues. CDR3 in amino acids: CAISALDRAGNTEAFF. The CDR3, as DNA: TGTGCCATCAGTGCTTTGGACAGGGCCGGAAACACTGAAGCTTTCTTT.

The CDR3 loop reads CASRQGNSPLHF. The CDR3 coding sequence is TGTGCCAGCAGACAGGGTAATTCACCCCTCCACTTT. This chain joins TRBV2 and TRBJ1-6; weak D call: TRBD1 (6 bases). CDR3 length: 12 residues. The V and J ends lost 6 bases and 6 bases respectively, with 6 bases between them. Looked up from germline, CDR1 is SNHLY and CDR2 is FYNNEI.